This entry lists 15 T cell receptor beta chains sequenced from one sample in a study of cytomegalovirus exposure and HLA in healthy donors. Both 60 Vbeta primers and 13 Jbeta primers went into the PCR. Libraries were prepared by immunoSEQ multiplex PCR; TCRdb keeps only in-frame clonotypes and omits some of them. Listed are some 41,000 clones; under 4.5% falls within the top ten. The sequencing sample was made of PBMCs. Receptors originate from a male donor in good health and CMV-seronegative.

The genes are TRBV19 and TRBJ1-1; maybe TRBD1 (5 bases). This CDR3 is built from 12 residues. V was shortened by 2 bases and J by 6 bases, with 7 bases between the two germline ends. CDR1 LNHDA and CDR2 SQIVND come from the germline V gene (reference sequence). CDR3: CASSIWGAEAFF. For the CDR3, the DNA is TGTGCCAGTAGTATATGGGGCGCTGAAGCTTTCTTT.

The CDR3 spells CASSPGGTGVNYGYTF. The CDR3 region has the DNA TGTGCCAGCAGCCCGGGGGGGACAGGGGTTAACTATGGCTACACCTTC. This chain connects TRBV9 to TRBJ1-2, with 10 bases matching TRBD1. The CDR3 covers 16 residues. Looked up from germline, CDR1 is SGDLS and CDR2 is YYNGEE. The V gene end was trimmed by 4 bases and the J gene end by 1 base; junction bases not matched to a gene: 7.

This chain's CDR3 is CAYDRGVTDTQYF. In DNA, the CDR3 is TGTGCCTACGACCGGGGGGTTACAGATACGCAGTATTTT. This sequence joins TRBV2 and TRBJ2-3; 7 nucleotides line up with TRBD2. The CDR3 length is 13 residues. The junction had 8 bases not matched to a gene; V was cut back by 11 bases and J by 3 bases. Germline CDR1 and CDR2: SNHLY and FYNNEI.

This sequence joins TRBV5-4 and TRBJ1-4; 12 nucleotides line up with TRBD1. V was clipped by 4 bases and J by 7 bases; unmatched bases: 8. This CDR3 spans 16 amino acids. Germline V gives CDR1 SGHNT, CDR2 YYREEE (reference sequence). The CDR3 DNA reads TGTGCCAGCAGCCGGGGACAGGGGGCGCATAGTGAAAAACTGTTTTTT. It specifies CASSRGQGAHSEKLFF.

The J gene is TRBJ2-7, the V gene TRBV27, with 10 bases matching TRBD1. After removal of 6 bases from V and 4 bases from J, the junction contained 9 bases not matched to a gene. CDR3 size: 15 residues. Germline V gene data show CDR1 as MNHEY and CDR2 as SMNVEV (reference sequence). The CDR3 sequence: CASRRTGTGAYEQYF. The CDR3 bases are TGTGCCAGCAGGCGAACCGGGACAGGGGCTTACGAGCAGTACTTC.

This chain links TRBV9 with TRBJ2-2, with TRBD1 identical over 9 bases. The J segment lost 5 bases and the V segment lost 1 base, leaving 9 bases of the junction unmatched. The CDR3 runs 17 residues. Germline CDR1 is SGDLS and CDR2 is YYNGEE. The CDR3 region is CASSVTVEDRGTGELFF. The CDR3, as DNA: TGTGCCAGCAGCGTAACAGTAGAGGACAGGGGTACCGGGGAGCTGTTTTTT.

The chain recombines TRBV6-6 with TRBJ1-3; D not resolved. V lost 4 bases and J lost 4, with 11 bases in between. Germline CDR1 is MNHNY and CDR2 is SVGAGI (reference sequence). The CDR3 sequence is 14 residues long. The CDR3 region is CASSSWASGNTIYF. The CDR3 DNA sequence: TGTGCCAGCAGTTCTTGGGCATCAGGAAACACCATATATTTT.

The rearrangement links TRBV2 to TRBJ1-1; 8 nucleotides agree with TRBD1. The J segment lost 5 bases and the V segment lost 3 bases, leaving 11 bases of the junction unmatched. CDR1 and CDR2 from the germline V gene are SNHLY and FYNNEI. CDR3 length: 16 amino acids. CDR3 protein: CASSDPRQGARTEAFF. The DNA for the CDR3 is TGTGCCAGCAGTGACCCCCGGCAGGGGGCGCGTACTGAAGCTTTCTTT.

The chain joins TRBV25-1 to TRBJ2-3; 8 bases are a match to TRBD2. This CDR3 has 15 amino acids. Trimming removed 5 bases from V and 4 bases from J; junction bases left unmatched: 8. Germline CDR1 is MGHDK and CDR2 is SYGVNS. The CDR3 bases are TGTGCCAGCAGTAGTAGCGGGGTTACCTCAGATACGCAGTATTTT. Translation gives CASSSSGVTSDTQYF.

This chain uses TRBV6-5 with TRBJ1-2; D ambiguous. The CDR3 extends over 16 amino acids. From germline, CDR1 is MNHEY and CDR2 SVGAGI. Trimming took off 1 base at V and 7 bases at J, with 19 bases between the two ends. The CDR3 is CASSYFRSRVSSGYTF. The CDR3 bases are TGTGCCAGCAGTTACTTTCGATCCCGGGTATCAAGTGGCTACACCTTC.

CDR3 amino acids: CASSDRAGDEQYF. In DNA form, the CDR3 reads TGTGCCAGCAGTGACAGGGCGGGCGACGAGCAGTACTTC. The chain joins TRBV6-5 to TRBJ2-7, with 7 bases identical to TRBD1. This CDR3 is 13 amino acids long. Per the germline V gene, CDR1 is MNHEY and CDR2 is SVGAGI. V lost 5 bases to trimming and J lost 5 bases; unmatched junction nucleotides: 6.

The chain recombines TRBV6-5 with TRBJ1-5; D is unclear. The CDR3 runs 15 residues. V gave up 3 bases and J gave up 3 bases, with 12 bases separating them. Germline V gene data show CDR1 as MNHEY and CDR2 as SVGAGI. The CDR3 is CASSYGAGINQPQHF. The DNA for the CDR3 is TGTGCCAGCAGTTATGGCGCGGGGATCAATCAGCCCCAGCATTTT.

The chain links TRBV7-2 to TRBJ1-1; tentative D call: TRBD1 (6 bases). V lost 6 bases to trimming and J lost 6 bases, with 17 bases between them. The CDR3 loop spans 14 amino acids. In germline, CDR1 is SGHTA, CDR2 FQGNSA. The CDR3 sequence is CASRQGPSSPEAFF. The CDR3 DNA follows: TGTGCCAGCAGACAGGGTCCGTCCTCCCCTGAAGCTTTCTTT.

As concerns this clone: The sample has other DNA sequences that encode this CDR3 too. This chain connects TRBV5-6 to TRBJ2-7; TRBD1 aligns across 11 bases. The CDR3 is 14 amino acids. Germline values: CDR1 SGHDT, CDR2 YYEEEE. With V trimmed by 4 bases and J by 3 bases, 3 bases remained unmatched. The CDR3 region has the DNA TGTGCCAGCAGCCCAGGGACAGGGGGCTACGAGCAGTACTTC. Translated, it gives CASSPGTGGYEQYF. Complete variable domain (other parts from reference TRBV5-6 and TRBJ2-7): DAGVTQSPTHLIKTRGQQVTLRCSPKSGHDTVSWYQQALGQGPQFIFQYYEEEERQRGNFPDRFSGHQFPNYSSELNVNALLLGDSALYLCASSPGTGGYEQYFGPGTRLTVT.

The CDR3: CAWSVGGEIGNTIYF. CDR3 in DNA: TGTGCCTGGAGTGTAGGTGGGGAGATCGGAAACACCATATATTTT. V gene TRBV30 combines with J gene TRBJ1-3; D uncertain. From germline, CDR1 is GTSNPN and CDR2 SVGIG (reference sequence). This CDR3 has 15 residues. Trimming pared 0 bases from V and 4 bases from J, leaving 13 bases between.